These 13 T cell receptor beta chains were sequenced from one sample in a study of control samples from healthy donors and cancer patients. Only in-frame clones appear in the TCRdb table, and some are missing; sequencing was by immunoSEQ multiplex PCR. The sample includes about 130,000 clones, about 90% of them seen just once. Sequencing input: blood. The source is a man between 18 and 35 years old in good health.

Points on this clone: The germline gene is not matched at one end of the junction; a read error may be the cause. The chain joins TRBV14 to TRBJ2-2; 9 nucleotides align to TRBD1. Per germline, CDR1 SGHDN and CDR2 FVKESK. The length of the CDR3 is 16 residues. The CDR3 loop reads CASSQAPDRGNRGAVF. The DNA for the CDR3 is TGTGCCAGCAGCCAAGCCCCGGACAGGGGTAACCGGGGAGCTGTTTTT.

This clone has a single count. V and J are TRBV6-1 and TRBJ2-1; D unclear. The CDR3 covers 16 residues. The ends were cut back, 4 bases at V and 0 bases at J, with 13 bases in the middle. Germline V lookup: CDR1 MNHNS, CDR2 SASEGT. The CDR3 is CASSADGKSSYNEQFF. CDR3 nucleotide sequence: TGTGCCAGCAGTGCGGACGGAAAGAGCTCCTACAATGAGCAGTTCTTC.

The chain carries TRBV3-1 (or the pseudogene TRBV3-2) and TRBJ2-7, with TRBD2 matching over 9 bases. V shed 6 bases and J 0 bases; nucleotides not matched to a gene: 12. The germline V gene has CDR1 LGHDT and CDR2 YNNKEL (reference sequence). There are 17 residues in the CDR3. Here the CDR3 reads CASRNSRLADSSYEQYF. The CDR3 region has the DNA TGTGCCAGCAGAAACTCGAGACTAGCGGATAGCTCCTACGAGCAGTACTTC.

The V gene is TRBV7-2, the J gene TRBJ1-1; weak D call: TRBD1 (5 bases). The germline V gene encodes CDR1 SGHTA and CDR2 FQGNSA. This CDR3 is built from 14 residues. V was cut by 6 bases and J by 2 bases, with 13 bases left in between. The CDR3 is CASSRGAANTEAFF. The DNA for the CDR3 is TGTGCCAGCAGTCGAGGGGCGGCAAACACTGAAGCTTTCTTT.

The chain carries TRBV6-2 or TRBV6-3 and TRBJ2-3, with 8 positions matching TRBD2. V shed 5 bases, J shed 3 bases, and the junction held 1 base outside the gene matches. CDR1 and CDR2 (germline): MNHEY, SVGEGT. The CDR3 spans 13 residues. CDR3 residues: CASSSGSTDTQYF. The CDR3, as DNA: TGTGCCAGCAGTAGCGGGAGTACAGATACGCAGTATTTT.

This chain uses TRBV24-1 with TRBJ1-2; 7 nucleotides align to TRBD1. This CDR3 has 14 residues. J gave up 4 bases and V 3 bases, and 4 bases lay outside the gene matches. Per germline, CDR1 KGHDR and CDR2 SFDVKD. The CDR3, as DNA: TGTGCCACCAGTGATGGAGGGGGCTTCTATGGCTACACCTTC. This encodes CATSDGGGFYGYTF.

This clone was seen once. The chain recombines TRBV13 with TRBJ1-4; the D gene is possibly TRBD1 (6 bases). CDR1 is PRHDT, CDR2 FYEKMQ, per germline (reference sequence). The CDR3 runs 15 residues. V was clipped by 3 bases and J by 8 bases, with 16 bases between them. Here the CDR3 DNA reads TGTGCCAGCAGCTTCAAGGGGGGGAGAGGCGAAAAACTGTTTTTT. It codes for CASSFKGGRGEKLFF.

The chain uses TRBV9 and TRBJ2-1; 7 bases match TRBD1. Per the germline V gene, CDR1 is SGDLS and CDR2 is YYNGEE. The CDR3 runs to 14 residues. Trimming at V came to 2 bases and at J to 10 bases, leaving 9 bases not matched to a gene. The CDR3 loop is CASSVQSADREQFF. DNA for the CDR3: TGTGCCAGCAGCGTCCAGTCAGCGGACAGGGAGCAGTTCTTC.

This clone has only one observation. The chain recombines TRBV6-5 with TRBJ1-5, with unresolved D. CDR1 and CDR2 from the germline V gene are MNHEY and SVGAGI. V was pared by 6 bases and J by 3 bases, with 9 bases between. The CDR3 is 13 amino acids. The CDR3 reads CASSAAINQPQHF. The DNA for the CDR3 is TGTGCCAGCAGCGCAGCAATCAATCAGCCCCAGCATTTT.

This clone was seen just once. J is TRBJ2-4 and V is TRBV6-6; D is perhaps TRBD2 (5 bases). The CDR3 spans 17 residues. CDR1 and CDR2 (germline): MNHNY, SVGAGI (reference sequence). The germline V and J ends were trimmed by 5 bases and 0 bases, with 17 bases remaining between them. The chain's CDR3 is CASSPNGLAVAKNIQYF. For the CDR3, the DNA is TGTGCCAGCAGTCCGAATGGGCTAGCAGTAGCCAAAAACATTCAGTACTTC.

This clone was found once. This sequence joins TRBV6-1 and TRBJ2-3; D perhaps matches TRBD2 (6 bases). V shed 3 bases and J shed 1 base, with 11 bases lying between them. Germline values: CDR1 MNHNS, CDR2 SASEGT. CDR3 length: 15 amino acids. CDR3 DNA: TGTGCCAGCAGTGAGAGGGAGGTAGGCACAGATACGCAGTATTTT. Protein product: CASSEREVGTDTQYF.

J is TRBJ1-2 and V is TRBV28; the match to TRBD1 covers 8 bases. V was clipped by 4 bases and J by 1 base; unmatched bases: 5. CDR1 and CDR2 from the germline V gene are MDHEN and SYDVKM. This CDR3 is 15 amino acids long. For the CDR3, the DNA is TGTGCCAGCAGTTCAGGGGGCTTGAGTAACTATGGCTACACCTTC. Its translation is CASSSGGLSNYGYTF.

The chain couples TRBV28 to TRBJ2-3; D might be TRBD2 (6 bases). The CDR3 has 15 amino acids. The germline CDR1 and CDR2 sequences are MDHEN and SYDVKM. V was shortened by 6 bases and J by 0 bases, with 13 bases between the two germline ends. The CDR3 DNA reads TGTGCCAGCAGCGCTATAGCGGCTAGCACAGATACGCAGTATTTT. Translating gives CASSAIAASTDTQYF.